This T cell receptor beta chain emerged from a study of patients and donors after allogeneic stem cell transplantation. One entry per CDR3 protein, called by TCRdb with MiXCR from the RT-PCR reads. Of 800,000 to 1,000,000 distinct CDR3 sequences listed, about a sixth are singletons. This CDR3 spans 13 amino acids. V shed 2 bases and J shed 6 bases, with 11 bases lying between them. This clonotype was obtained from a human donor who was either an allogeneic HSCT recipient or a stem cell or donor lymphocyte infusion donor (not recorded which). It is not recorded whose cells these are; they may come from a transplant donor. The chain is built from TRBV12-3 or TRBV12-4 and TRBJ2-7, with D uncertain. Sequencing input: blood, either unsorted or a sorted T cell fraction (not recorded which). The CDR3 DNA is TGTGCCAGCAGTTTAATTGTGGGTGGCGAGCAGTACTTC. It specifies CASSLIVGGEQYF.